This record covers a single T cell receptor (beta chain). Its specificity is unknown. The entry originates in a study of T cell responses to AZD1222 COVID-19 vaccine. Whole-study results and caveats: Close to half of all spike-specific TCRs reportedly target regions of the variants that are unmutated. Only after the peak T cell response were repertoires sampled. Spike was spanned by vaccine-associated CD4 TCRs, with dominance at 160-218 and 743-854.

Clones were sequenced by immunoSEQ multiplex PCR, and TCRdb holds only the in-frame ones, with some missing. The sample contains 90,000 to 150,000 clones, 85% to 90% of which appear only once. The germline CDR1 and CDR2 sequences are MNHEY and SVGEGT. Trimming cost V 1 base and J 6 bases, with 19 bases left between them. The CDR3 length is 16 residues. The sequence was obtained from an adult who received the AZD1222 COVID-19 vaccine. The chain links TRBV6-2 or TRBV6-3 to TRBJ2-7; no clear D gene. This sample comprised peripheral blood, obtained 28 days after the second AZD1222 dose. The CDR3 region has the DNA TGTGCCAGCAGTTACTTCCCGAGGATCTCGGGTGTCGAGCAGTACTTC. This codes for CASSYFPRISGVEQYF.